The 9 T cell receptor beta chains given below trace back to one sample, sequenced in a study. TCRdb redid the calling of the 5' RACE reads with MiXCR, one entry per CDR3 protein. This repertoire shows about 43,000 distinct CDR3 sequences, 20% to 25% found once; its top ten account for around 4.1%. Treg sorting used a CD4+CD25+CD127-/low gate. The material sequenced was Tregs sorted from a lymph node. These TCRs come from a female donor with breast cancer.

This clonotype has more than one count but fewer than ten. The chain links TRBV25-1 to TRBJ1-2; D is unresolved. Trimming stripped 4 bases from V and 5 bases from J, with 11 bases between. Germline-derived CDR1 and CDR2 are MGHDK and SYGVNS. This CDR3 spans 13 amino acids. The CDR3, as DNA: TGTGCCAGCAGTGTGGAGACATCTTATGGCTACACCTTC. It codes for CASSVETSYGYTF.

This clonotype was counted ten times or more. The chain couples TRBV7-9 to TRBJ1-1; no firm D call. Germline V gene sequence: CDR1 SEHNR, CDR2 FQNEAQ (reference sequence). This CDR3 is built from 14 residues. Trimming cost V 5 bases and J 10 bases, with 20 bases left between them. The CDR3 nucleotides read TGTGCCAGCAGCCCATCACCCCAAAAGGAAGGAGCTTTCTTT. Translation: CASSPSPQKEGAFF.

Concerning this clonotype itself: It may be a read error: a sequence one base away is much more abundant. The rearrangement joins TRBV28 to TRBJ2-1; 7 positions agree with TRBD2. V was clipped by 4 bases and J by 2 bases; unmatched bases: 14. The V gene's germline CDR1 is MDHEN and CDR2 SYDVKM. The length of the CDR3 is 18 residues. The CDR3 loop is CASSSVSFGRGTYNEQFF. The CDR3 DNA sequence: TGTGCCAGCAGTTCAGTCAGTTTTGGGCGGGGGACCTACAATGAGCAGTTCTTC.

Points on this clonotype: A much larger clone differs by one base, so this may be a read error. This rearrangement joins TRBV5-1 to TRBJ1-1; D is perhaps TRBD1 (5 bases). The CDR3 is 14 residues long. Germline-derived CDR1 and CDR2 are SGHRS and YFSETQ. The CDR3 is CTSSAQGMNTEAFF. The CDR3 DNA sequence: TGCACCAGCAGCGCCCAGGGCATGAACACTGAAGCTTTCTTT.

In its sample, this clonotype was seen a few times. The V call is TRBV6-1, the J call TRBJ1-2; unclear D gene. The CDR3 runs to 14 residues. In germline, CDR1 is MNHNS, CDR2 SASEGT. V gave up 3 bases and J gave up 0 bases, with 8 bases separating them. The CDR3 DNA reads TGTGCCAGCAGTGACTACAGAGCTAACTATGGCTACACCTTC. The encoded protein is CASSDYRANYGYTF.

This clonotype was picked up many times. This chain joins TRBV4-1 and TRBJ1-2, with 9 bases that match TRBD1. The germline V gene has CDR1 MGHRA and CDR2 YSYEKL. V lost 2 bases to trimming and J lost 6 bases; unmatched junction nucleotides: 4. The CDR3 totals 14 residues. The CDR3 DNA reads TGCGCCAGCAGCCAAAGGACAGGGGATAATGGCTACACCTTC. Encoded protein: CASSQRTGDNGYTF.

About this clonotype itself: One base away lies a much larger clone, so this may be a sequencing read error. The gene calls are TRBV4-1 and TRBJ1-5; weak D call: TRBD1 (5 bases). Deletions cut 1 base from V and 10 bases from J, with 14 bases between. The CDR3 contains 14 residues. Per germline, CDR1 MGHRA and CDR2 YSYEKL. The chain's CDR3 is CASSQVDTLKPQHF. Written as DNA, the CDR3 is TGCGCCAGCAGCCAAGTGGACACCCTAAAACCCCAGCATTTT.

This chain connects TRBV21-1 to TRBJ2-4; the table names TRBD2, a call not compared with the DNA. TRBV21-1 is described as a pseudogene. The CDR3 is made up of 21 amino acids. Here the CDR3 reads CASSKGGKKAGGPVNGDIQYF. The CDR3 DNA reads TGTGCCAGCAGCAAAGGGGGGAAGAAAGCGGGAGGGCCGGTGAACGGGGACATTCAGTACTTC.

The chain recombines TRBV7-2 with TRBJ2-3; D possibly corresponds to TRBD1 (5 bases). From germline, CDR1 is SGHTA and CDR2 FQGNSA. The CDR3 length is 15 residues. V lost 5 bases and J lost 5, with 17 bases in between. CDR3 sequence reads: CASSPRVYGQDTQYF. As DNA, the CDR3 is TGTGCCAGCAGCCCCCGGGTGTATGGACAAGATACGCAGTATTTT. Drawing the rest from reference TRBV7-2 and TRBJ2-3, the complete variable domain is GAGVSQSPSNKVTEKGKDVELRCDPISGHTALYWYRQSLGQGLEFLIYFQGNSAPDKSGLPSDRFSAERTGGSVSTLTIQRTQQEDSAVYLCASSPRVYGQDTQYFGPGTRLTVL.